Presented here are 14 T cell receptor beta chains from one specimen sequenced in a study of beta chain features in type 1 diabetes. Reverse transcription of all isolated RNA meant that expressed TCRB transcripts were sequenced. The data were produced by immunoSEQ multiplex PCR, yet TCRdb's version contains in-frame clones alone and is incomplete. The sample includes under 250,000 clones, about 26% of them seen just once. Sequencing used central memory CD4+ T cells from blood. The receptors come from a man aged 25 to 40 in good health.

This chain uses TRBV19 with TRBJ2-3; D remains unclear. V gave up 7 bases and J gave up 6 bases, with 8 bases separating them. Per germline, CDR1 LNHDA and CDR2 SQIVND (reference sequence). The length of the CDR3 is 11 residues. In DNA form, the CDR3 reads TGTGCCAGTAAGATTGGGGATACGCAGTATTTT. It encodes CASKIGDTQYF.

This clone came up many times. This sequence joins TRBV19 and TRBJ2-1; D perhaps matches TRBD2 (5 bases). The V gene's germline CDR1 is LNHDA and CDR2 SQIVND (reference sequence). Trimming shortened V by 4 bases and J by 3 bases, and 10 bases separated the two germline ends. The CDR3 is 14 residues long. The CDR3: CASSKEVGYNEQFF. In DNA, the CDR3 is TGTGCCAGTAGTAAGGAGGTTGGCTACAATGAGCAGTTCTTC.

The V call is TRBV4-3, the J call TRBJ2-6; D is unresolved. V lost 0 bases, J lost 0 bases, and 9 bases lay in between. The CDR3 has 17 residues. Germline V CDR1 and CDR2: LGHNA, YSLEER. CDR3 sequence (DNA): TGCGCCAGCAGCCAAGAGGAGAAAGCCTCTGGGGCCAACGTCCTGACTTTC. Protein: CASSQEEKASGANVLTF.

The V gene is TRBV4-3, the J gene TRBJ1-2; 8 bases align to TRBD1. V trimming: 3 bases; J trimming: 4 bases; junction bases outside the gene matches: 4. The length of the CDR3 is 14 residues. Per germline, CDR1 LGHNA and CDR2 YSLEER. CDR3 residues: CASSHQDRVYGYTF. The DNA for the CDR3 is TGCGCCAGCAGCCACCAGGACAGGGTCTATGGCTACACCTTC.

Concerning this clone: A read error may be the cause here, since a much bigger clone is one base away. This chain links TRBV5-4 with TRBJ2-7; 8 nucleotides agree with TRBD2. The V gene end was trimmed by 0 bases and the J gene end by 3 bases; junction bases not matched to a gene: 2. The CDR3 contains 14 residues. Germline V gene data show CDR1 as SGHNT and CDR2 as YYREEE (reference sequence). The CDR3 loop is CASSLGTSGYEQYF. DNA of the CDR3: TGTGCCAGCAGCTTGGGAACTAGCGGCTACGAGCAGTACTTC.

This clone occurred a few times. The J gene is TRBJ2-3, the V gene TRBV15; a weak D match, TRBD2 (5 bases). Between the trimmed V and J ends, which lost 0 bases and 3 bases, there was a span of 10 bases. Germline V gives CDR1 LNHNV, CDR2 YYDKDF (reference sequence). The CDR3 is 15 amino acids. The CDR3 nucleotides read TGTGCCACCAGCAGAGATAACGCGGGTACAGATACGCAGTATTTT. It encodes CATSRDNAGTDTQYF.

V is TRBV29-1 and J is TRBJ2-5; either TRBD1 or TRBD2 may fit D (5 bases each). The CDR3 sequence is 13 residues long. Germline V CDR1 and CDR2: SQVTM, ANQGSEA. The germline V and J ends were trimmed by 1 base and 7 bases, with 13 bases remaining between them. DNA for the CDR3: TGCAGCGTTGAAGGGGGTACTGGGGGGACCCAGTACTTC. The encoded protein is CSVEGGTGGTQYF.

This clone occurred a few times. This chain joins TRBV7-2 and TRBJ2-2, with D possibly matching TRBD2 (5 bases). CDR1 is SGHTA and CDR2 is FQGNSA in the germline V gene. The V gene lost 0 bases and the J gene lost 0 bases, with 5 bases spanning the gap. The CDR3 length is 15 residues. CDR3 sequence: CASSLARANTGELFF. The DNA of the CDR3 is TGTGCCAGCAGCTTAGCGCGGGCGAACACCGGGGAGCTGTTTTTT.

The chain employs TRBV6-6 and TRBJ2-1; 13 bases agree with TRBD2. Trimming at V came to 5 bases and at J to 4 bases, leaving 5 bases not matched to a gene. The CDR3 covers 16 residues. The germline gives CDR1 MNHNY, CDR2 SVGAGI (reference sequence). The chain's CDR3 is CASSPLAGGLYNEQFF. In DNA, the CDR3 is TGTGCCAGCAGTCCACTAGCGGGGGGGCTGTACAATGAGCAGTTCTTC.

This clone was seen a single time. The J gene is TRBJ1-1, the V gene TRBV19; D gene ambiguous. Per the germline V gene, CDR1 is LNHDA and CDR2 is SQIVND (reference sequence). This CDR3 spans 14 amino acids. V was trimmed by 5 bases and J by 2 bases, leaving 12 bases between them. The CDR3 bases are TGTGCCAGTAGTCCGGGTCGGTTAAACACTGAAGCTTTCTTT. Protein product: CASSPGRLNTEAFF.

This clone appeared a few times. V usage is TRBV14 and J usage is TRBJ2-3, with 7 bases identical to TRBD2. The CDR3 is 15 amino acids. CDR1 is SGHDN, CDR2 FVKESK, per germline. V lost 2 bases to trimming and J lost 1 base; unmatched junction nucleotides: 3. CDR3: CASSQSLAGTDTQYF. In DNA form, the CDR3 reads TGTGCCAGCAGCCAAAGCCTAGCGGGCACAGATACGCAGTATTTT. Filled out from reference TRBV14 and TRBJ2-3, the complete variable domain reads EAGVTQFPSHSVIEKGQTVTLRCDPISGHDNLYWYRRVMGKEIKFLLHFVKESKQDESGMPNNRFLAERTGGTYSTLKVQPAELEDSGVYFCASSQSLAGTDTQYFGPGTRLTVL.

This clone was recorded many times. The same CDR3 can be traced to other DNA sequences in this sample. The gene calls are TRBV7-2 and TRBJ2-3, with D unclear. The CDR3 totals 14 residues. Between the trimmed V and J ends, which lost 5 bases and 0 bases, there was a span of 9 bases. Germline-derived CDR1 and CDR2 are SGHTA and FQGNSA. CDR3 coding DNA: TGTGCCAGCAGCCTTGGACCCAGCACAGATACGCAGTATTTT. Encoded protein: CASSLGPSTDTQYF.

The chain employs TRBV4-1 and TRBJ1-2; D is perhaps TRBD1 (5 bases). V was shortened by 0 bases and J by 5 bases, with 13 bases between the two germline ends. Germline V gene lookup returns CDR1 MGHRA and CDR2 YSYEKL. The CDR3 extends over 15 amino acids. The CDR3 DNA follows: TGCGCCAGCAGCCAAGACGCGACAGTCACATATGGCTACACCTTC. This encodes CASSQDATVTYGYTF.

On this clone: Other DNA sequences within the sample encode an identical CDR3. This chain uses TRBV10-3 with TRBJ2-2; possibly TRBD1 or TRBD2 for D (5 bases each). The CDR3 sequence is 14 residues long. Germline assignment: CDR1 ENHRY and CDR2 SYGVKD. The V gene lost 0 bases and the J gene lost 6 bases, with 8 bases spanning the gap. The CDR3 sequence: CAISESRGAGELFF. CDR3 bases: TGTGCCATCAGTGAGTCAAGGGGAGCCGGGGAGCTGTTTTTT.